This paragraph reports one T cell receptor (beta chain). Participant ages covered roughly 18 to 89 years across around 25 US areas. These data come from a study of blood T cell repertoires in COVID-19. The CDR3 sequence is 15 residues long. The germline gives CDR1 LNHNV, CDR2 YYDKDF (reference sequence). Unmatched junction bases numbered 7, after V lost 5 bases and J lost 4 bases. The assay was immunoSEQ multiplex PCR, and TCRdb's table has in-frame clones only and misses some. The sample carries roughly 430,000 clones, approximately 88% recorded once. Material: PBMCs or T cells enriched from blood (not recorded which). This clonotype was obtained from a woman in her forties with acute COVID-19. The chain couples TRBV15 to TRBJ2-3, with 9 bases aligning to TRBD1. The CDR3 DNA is TGTGCCACCAGCGCGCGGGACAGGGTAGCAGATACGCAGTATTTT. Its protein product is CATSARDRVADTQYF. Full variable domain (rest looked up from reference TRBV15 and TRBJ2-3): DAMVIQNPRYQVTQFGKPVTLSCSQTLNHNVMYWYQQKSSQAPKLLFHYYDKDFNNEADTPDNFQSRRPNTSFCFLDIRSPGLGDTAMYLCATSARDRVADTQYFGPGTRLTVL.